A selection of T cell receptor beta chains follows, all from one sample in a study of blood T cell repertoires in COVID-19. Sequenced by immunoSEQ multiplex PCR; TCRdb stores in-frame clones only, minus some. The sample has approximately 280,000 clones; approximately 92% are singletons. Sequences were obtained from peripheral blood. The receptors shown here come from a woman under 40 with COVID-19, enrolled during active disease. Both conserved end residues are part of each CDR3. A D gene is named only where the DNA matches it firmly. Clone size is given for some rows only: seen once, a few or many times, or a class if the clone is expanded.

DNA: TGTGCCAGCTCACCAACGCCTAGCGGGATGGAGACCCAGTACTTC
CDR3: CASSPTPSGMETQYF
size: NA
J: TRBJ2-5
V: TRBV18
D: TRBD2

DNA: TGTGCCAGCAGCCGAAGACAGGGGGTTGTAAAACTGTTTTTT
CDR3: CASSRRQGVVKLFF
size: NA
J: TRBJ1-4
V: TRBV13
D: TRBD1

DNA: TGTGCCAGCTCCCTGACAGGGGAAAACACCATATATTTT
CDR3: CASSLTGENTIYF
size: NA
J: TRBJ1-3
V: TRBV2
D: TRBD1

DNA: TGTGCCTGGAGGAACAGGGGGATACCTGGAAACACCATATATTTT
CDR3: CAWRNRGIPGNTIYF
size: NA
J: TRBJ1-3
V: TRBV30
D: TRBD1

DNA: TGTGCCTTCCAGGGCGGGAGCTCCTACGAGCAGTACTTC
CDR3: CAFQGGSSYEQYF
size: NA
J: TRBJ2-7
V: TRBV7-9
D: TRBD2

DNA: TGTGCCAGCAGTGAGCTCCGTAGCTCGAACTATGGCTACACCTTC
CDR3: CASSELRSSNYGYTF
size: NA
J: TRBJ1-2
V: TRBV6-1
D: NA

DNA: TGTGCCAGCAGTCCAACCGGGGGGATTAATTCACCCCTCCACTTT
CDR3: CASSPTGGINSPLHF
size: once
J: TRBJ1-6
V: TRBV7-2
D: NA

DNA: TGCGCCAGCAGCTTTCTGGGGGACAGCAGAACTGAAGCTTTCTTT
CDR3: CASSFLGDSRTEAFF
size: NA
J: TRBJ1-1
V: TRBV5-1
D: TRBD1

DNA: TGTGCCAGCAGTGAATGGCAGGGGAACTCTGGAAACACCATATATTTT
CDR3: CASSEWQGNSGNTIYF
size: NA
J: TRBJ1-3
V: TRBV2
D: NA

DNA: TGTGCCAGCAGCGCCAGACTAGCGGGGGTCCGCGAGACCCAGTACTTC
CDR3: CASSARLAGVRETQYF
size: NA
J: TRBJ2-5
V: TRBV7-9
D: TRBD2

DNA: TGTGCCAGCTCAGTGGGCTTCCCCGGGGAGCTGTTTTTT
CDR3: CASSVGFPGELFF
size: NA
J: TRBJ2-2
V: TRBV28
D: NA

DNA: TGTGCCAGCAGCCAAGCCCGAGGACTAGCGGGCAGATCCTACAATGAGCAGTTCTTC
CDR3: CASSQARGLAGRSYNEQFF
size: NA
J: TRBJ2-1
V: TRBV4-2
D: TRBD2

DNA: TGTGCCACCAGCAGGGCGGGAGATAATTCACCCCTCCACTTT
CDR3: CATSRAGDNSPLHF
size: NA
J: TRBJ1-6
V: TRBV15
D: NA

DNA: TGTGCCAGCAGCGTCCGGGACAGGGGCTCAAAACTGTTTTTT
CDR3: CASSVRDRGSKLFF
size: NA
J: TRBJ1-4
V: TRBV2
D: TRBD1

DNA: TGTGCCAGCAGCGTAGCGGATAGAGGCGAGCAGTACTTC
CDR3: CASSVADRGEQYF
size: NA
J: TRBJ2-7
V: TRBV9
D: NA

DNA: TGTGCCTGGAGGGGAACTAGCGGGAGTACCGGGGAGCTGTTTTTT
CDR3: CAWRGTSGSTGELFF
size: NA
J: TRBJ2-2
V: TRBV30
D: TRBD2

DNA: TGTGCCAGCAGTTTCCAGCGAGACAATCAGCCCCAGCATTTT
CDR3: CASSFQRDNQPQHF
size: NA
J: TRBJ1-5
V: TRBV6-2/TRBV6-3
D: NA

DNA: TGCGGGGCAGGCGACAACTATGGCTACACCTTC
CDR3: CGAGDNYGYTF
size: NA
J: TRBJ1-2
V: TRBV20-1
D: NA

DNA: TGTGCCAGTAGACGCGGCTCTGAAGCTTTCTTT
CDR3: CASRRGSEAFF
size: NA
J: TRBJ1-1
V: TRBV19
D: NA

DNA: TGTGCCAGCAGCCCGAGGACAGGGGCAAACATTCAGTACTTC
CDR3: CASSPRTGANIQYF
size: NA
J: TRBJ2-4
V: TRBV9
D: TRBD1